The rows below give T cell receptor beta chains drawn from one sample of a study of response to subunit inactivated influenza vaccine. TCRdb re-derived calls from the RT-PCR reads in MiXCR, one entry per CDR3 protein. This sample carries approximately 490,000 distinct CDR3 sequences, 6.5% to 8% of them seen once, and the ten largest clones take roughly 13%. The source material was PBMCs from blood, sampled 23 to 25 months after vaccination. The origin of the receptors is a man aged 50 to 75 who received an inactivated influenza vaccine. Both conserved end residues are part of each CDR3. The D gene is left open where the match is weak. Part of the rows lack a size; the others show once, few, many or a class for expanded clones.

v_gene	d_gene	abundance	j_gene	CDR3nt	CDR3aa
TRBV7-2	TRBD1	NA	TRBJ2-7	TGTGCCAGCAGCCCATTTATACAGGGGGGCTACGAGCAGTACTTC	CASSPFIQGGYEQYF
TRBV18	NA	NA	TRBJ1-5	TGTGCCAGCTCTCAGGGGACACCACCAAATCAGCCCCAGCATTTT	CASSQGTPPNQPQHF
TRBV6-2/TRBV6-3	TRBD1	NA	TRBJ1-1	TGTGCCAGCACCGACAGGGCGGACACTGAAGCTTTCTTT	CASTDRADTEAFF
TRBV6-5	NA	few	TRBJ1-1	TGTGCCAGCAGTTATTCAGGACAGGAAGCTTTCTTT	CASSYSGQEAFF
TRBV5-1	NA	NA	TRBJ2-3	TGCGCCAGCAGCTTGAGGCAGGAGACAGATACGCAGTATTTT	CASSLRQETDTQYF
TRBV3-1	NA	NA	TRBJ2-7	TGTGCCAGCAGCCGGGGACCCCCCGGGGAAAGCTCCTACGAGCAGTACTTC	CASSRGPPGESSYEQYF
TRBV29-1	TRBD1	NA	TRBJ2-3	TGCAGCGTTGGAGGGGGCTCGGATACGCAGTATTTT	CSVGGGSDTQYF
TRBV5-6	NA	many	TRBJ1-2	TGTGCCAGCAGCTCCAGGGGATCCCACTATGGCTACACCTTC	CASSSRGSHYGYTF
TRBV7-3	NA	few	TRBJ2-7	TGTGCCAGCAGCTTAAGTCCCGCCCGGTCCTACGAGCAGTACTTC	CASSLSPARSYEQYF
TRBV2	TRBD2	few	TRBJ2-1	TGTGCCAGCAGCAAGACTAGCGGGAAACCCGGTGAGCAGTTCTTC	CASSKTSGKPGEQFF
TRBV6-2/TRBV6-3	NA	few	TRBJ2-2	TGTGCCAGCAAGGCCTTTGCCCGGGACACCGGGGAGCTGTTTTTT	CASKAFARDTGELFF
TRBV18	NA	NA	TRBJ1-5	TGTGCCAGCTCACCCAAGTTGAATAGCAATCAGCCCCAGCATTTT	CASSPKLNSNQPQHF
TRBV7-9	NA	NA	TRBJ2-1	TGTGCCAGCACCATCTCCGGGAGCTCCTACAATGAGCAGTTCTTC	CASTISGSSYNEQFF
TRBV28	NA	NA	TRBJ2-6	TGTGCCAGCAGTTCCGCCCTGACCAGAGGTGGGGCCAACGTCCTGACTTTC	CASSSALTRGGANVLTF
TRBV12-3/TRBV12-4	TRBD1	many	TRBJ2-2	TGTGCCAGCAGTTTCAGACCGGGACAGGGTTACGGGGAGCTGTTTTTT	CASSFRPGQGYGELFF
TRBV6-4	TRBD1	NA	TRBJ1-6	TGTGCCAGCAGTACGGGACAGAATAATTCACCCCTCCACTTT	CASSTGQNNSPLHF
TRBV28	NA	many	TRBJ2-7	TGTGCCAGCAGTTTATCCCCGGGACAAGCCTACGAGCAGTACTTC	CASSLSPGQAYEQYF
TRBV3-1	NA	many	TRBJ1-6	TGTGCCAGCAGCCAAGATCTAGGGACACCCCTCCACTTT	CASSQDLGTPLHF
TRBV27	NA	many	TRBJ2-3	TGTGCCAGCACCTGGTTAGGGTCTAGCACAGATACGCAGTATTTT	CASTWLGSSTDTQYF
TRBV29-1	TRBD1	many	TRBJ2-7	TGCAGCGTGGGGACAGGGTCTTCCTACGAGCAGTACTTC	CSVGTGSSYEQYF
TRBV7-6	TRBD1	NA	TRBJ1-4	TGTGCCAGCAGCTTAGCGCCGACAGGGGGCGGTGAAAAACTGTTTTTT	CASSLAPTGGGEKLFF
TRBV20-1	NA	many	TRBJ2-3	TGCAGTGCCCAGGGCCTTCTACACGATACGCAGTATTTT	CSAQGLLHDTQYF
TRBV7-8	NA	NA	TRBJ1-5	TGTGCCAGCAGCATAGGGGTTAGTCAGCCCCAGCATTTT	CASSIGVSQPQHF
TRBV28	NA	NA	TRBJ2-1	TGTGCCAGCAGTGCATCTAGGGGGTCCTACAATGAGCAGTTCTTC	CASSASRGSYNEQFF
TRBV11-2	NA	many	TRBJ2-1	TGTGCCAGCAGCTTAGGGGGGAACTCCTACAATGAGCAGTTCTTC	CASSLGGNSYNEQFF
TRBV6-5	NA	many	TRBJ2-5	TGTGCCAGCAGTTACAGGGGTCGGGAGACCCAGTACTTC	CASSYRGRETQYF
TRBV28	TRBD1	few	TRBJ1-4	TGTGCCAGCAGTGCGTCGGACAGGGCAACTAATGAAAAACTGTTTTTT	CASSASDRATNEKLFF
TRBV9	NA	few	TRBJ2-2	TGTGCCAGCAGCGTAAGAGGGAACACCGGGGAGCTGTTTTTT	CASSVRGNTGELFF
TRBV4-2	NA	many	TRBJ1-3	TGTGCCAGCAGCCTCGAAAGGGGGAGTGAAAACACCATATATTTT	CASSLERGSENTIYF
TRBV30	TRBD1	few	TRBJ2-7	TGTGCCTCGACAGGGGTCTCCTACGAGCAGTACTTC	CASTGVSYEQYF
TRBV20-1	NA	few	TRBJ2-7	TGCAGTGCTAGAGATCTGGACTCCTTCTACGAGCAGTACTTC	CSARDLDSFYEQYF
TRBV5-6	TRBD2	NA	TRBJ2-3	TGTGCCAGCAGCTTAACTAGCGGGGGAGCCGGCACAGATACGCAGTATTTT	CASSLTSGGAGTDTQYF
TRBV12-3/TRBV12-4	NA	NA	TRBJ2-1	TGTGCCAGCAGCCCCGAAATCAATGAGCAGTTCTTC	CASSPEINEQFF
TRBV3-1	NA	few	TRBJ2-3	TGTGCCAGCAGCCCGGTGATAGGAGGATCGGCAGATACGCAGTATTTT	CASSPVIGGSADTQYF
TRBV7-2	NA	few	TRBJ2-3	TGTGCCAGTGAAAGATACACAGATACGCAGTATTTT	CASERYTDTQYF
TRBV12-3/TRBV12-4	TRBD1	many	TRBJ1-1	TGTGCCAGCAGCCAGGGGGCGGGAGGGGAAGCTTTCTTT	CASSQGAGGEAFF
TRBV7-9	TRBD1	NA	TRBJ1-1	TGTGCCAGCAGCTCAACCGGGACAGGGGGCCTCCCTGAGGCTTTCTTT	CASSSTGTGGLPEAFF
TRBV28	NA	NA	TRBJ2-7	TGTGCCAGCAGTCCGCTTTTCAGGGTAGGCTACGAGCAGTACTTC	CASSPLFRVGYEQYF
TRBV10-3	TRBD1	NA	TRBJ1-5	TGTGCCATCAGGGACAGGGGGGCTCAGCCCCAGCATTTT	CAIRDRGAQPQHF
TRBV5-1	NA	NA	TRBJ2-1	TGCGCCAGCAGCTGGACAGCCGGCCCCTACAATGAGCAGTTCTTC	CASSWTAGPYNEQFF
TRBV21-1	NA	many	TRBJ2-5	TGTGCCAGCAGCCAAAGACAGGGCCCGGGGACCCAGTACTTC	CASSQRQGPGTQYF
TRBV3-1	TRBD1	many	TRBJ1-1	TGTGCCAGCAGCCAAGCAGGGGGCAATGAAGCTTTCTTT	CASSQAGGNEAFF
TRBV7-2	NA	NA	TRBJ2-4	TGTGCCAGCAGCTTAGTGCCCAGCACTTTAAACATTCAGTACTTC	CASSLVPSTLNIQYF
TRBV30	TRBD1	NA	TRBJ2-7	TGTGCCTCCCAACCCCGGGACAGGGGCTACGAGCAGTACTTC	CASQPRDRGYEQYF
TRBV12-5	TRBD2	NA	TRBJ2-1	TGTGCTAGTGCCGCTGGGAGTCTAGCGGGTGACAATGAGCAGTTCTTC	CASAAGSLAGDNEQFF
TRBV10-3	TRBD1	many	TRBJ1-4	TGTGCCATCAGCGAGGGACAGCTGGGCACTAATGAAAAACTGTTTTTT	CAISEGQLGTNEKLFF
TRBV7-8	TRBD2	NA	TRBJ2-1	TGTGCCAGCACCCTACAGGCGCGGGGGCTAGCGGGGAGCTCCTACAATGAGCAGTTCTTC	CASTLQARGLAGSSYNEQFF
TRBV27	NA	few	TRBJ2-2	TGTGCCAGCAGTTTGGGAGTACCGGGGGAGCTGTTTTTT	CASSLGVPGELFF
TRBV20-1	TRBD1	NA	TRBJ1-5	TGCAGTGCGGGACGTGTTTCTCCGGGACAGGGTAGACAGCCCCAGCATTTT	CSAGRVSPGQGRQPQHF
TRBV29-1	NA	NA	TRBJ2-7	TGCAGCGTTGAGGGCCTGGGAAGTCCCTACGAGCAGTACTTC	CSVEGLGSPYEQYF